The 20 T cell receptor delta chains presented below share a single source sample, sequenced in a study of Vδ1+ human thymocytes. Study results and limitations: Highly polyclonal TRG and TRD repertoires with Gaussian CDR3 length distributions appeared in thymus.

For these TCRs, the target antigens are not known. Extracted RNA was reverse transcribed into cDNA. Multiplex PCR used pooled V-gene forward primers and a constant-region reverse primer to amplify CDR3s. TCRdb reran clone calling via CATT on the multiplex PCR reads. The sample records more than 50,000 delta-chain clones, more than 15% being singletons. The sequencing input was Vdelta1+ gamma-delta thymocytes from the thymus. Subset denoted: FACS-sorted CD3+ TCRalphabeta- TCRVdelta1+ TCRVdelta2- thymocytes. These receptor sequences come from a boy younger than two who had congenital heart surgery.

The chain joins TRDV1 to TRDJ1; TRDD3 matches at 10 bases. Losses at the gene ends were 4 bases for V and 3 bases for J; bases not matched to a gene: 20. The germline gives CDR1 TSWWSYY, CDR2 QGS. The CDR3 has 20 residues. CDR3 nucleotides: TGTGCTCTTGGGGTTGAGGACCCTACTGCCTGGGGGATAAGCTCCGATAAACTCATCTTT. Translated, it gives CALGVEDPTAWGISSDKLIF.

This clone was detected a few times. V is TRDV1 and J is TRDJ1, with 13 bases that match TRDD3. V trimming: 3 bases; J trimming: 0 bases; junction bases outside the gene matches: 19. This CDR3 contains 22 residues. In germline, CDR1 is TSWWSYY, CDR2 QGS. The DNA for the CDR3 is TGTGCTCTTGGGGAGATCATGTCCTACAGTACTGGGGGATACGCGGACACCGATAAACTCATCTTT. Translated, it gives CALGEIMSYSTGGYADTDKLIF.

The chain joins TRDV1 to TRDJ1; TRDD3 matches at 11 bases. V was clipped by 2 bases and J by 0 bases; unmatched bases: 14. CDR3 length: 20 residues. The germline CDR1 and CDR2 sequences are TSWWSYY and QGS. CDR3 sequence (DNA): TGTGCTCTTGGGGAAGCCAGGCCGAAACTGGGGGATAGGGACACCGATAAACTCATCTTT. Its translation is CALGEARPKLGDRDTDKLIF.

The chain employs TRDV1 and TRDJ1; 9 positions match TRDD3. This CDR3 is built from 22 residues. Germline V lookup: CDR1 TSWWSYY, CDR2 QGS. The junction had 24 bases not matched to a gene; V was cut back by 2 bases and J by 2 bases. CDR3 region: CALGEFPTSKGGDTYGTDKLIF. Here the CDR3 DNA reads TGTGCTCTTGGGGAATTCCCTACTTCCAAAGGAGGGGATACGTATGGGACCGATAAACTCATCTTT.

This chain joins TRDV1 and TRDJ1; D is uncertain. The CDR3 runs 15 residues. Per the germline V gene, CDR1 is TSWWSYY and CDR2 is QGS. V was clipped by 9 bases and J by 0 bases, with 17 bases between them. The CDR3 loop is CALTTLRNDTDKLIF. The CDR3 DNA follows: TGTGCTCTCACTACGCTGCGTAATGACACCGATAAACTCATCTTT.

J is TRDJ1 and V is TRDV1; D is ambiguous. The CDR3 contains 16 residues. V lost 3 bases and J 2 bases, leaving 16 bases between the germline ends. Germline V gene lookup returns CDR1 TSWWSYY and CDR2 QGS. The CDR3 protein is CALGDQLVKCTDKLIF. CDR3 DNA sequence: TGTGCTCTTGGGGACCAACTAGTGAAGTGTACCGATAAACTCATCTTT.

There are a few counts of this clone. The rearrangement joins TRDV1 to TRDJ1, with D unresolved. Germline V lookup: CDR1 TSWWSYY, CDR2 QGS. V lost 5 bases, J lost 3 bases, and 37 bases lay in between. The CDR3 sequence is 22 residues long. The CDR3 nucleotides read TGTGCTCTTGGGTCCCCAGATAGGCCTCTGAGGCGGTTAACCCCCTCGGCCGATAAACTCATCTTT. Translating it yields CALGSPDRPLRRLTPSADKLIF.

This clone has a handful of counts. The chain employs TRDV1 and TRDJ1; TRDD2 agrees at 9 bases. V trimming: 2 bases; J trimming: 3 bases; junction bases outside the gene matches: 19. From germline, CDR1 is TSWWSYY and CDR2 QGS. The CDR3 spans 20 residues. The CDR3 protein is CALGERHDPSYKHCPDKLIF. The DNA for the CDR3 is TGTGCTCTTGGGGAAAGGCATGACCCTTCCTACAAACACTGCCCCGATAAACTCATCTTT.

The genes are TRDV1 and TRDJ1; D could derive from TRDD2 or TRDD3 (9 bases each). The V and J ends lost 0 bases and 0 bases respectively, with 41 bases between them. Germline V CDR1 and CDR2: TSWWSYY, QGS. The CDR3 runs 26 residues. The CDR3 is CALGELPFLHLYWGTRGGFYTDKLIF. CDR3 bases: TGTGCTCTTGGGGAACTCCCCTTCCTACATTTATACTGGGGGACACGCGGGGGTTTTTACACCGATAAACTCATCTTT.

V and J are TRDV1 and TRDJ1; possibly TRDD2 or TRDD3 for D (5 bases each). The CDR3 consists of 15 residues. V lost 4 bases to trimming and J lost 6 bases, with 18 bases between them. The germline V gene has CDR1 TSWWSYY and CDR2 QGS. The CDR3 DNA is TGTGCTCTTGGGGTTCAGGTGCCTACTGGTTATAAACTCATCTTT. It specifies CALGVQVPTGYKLIF.

This chain connects TRDV1 to TRDJ1, with D possibly TRDD3 on 6 matching bases. With 3 bases removed from V and 1 base from J, the gap between germline ends came to 21 bases. The V gene's germline CDR1 is TSWWSYY and CDR2 QGS. CDR3 size: 18 residues. The DNA for the CDR3 is TGTGCTCTTGGGGAGTGCCTTCGTCGGGGATCCCGCACCGATAAACTCATCTTT. It specifies CALGECLRRGSRTDKLIF.

This clone was detected a few times. One end of the junction does not line up with germline, which may come from a read error. Other DNA sequences within the sample encode an identical CDR3. The chain links TRDV1 to TRDJ1; possible D gene TRDD3, 6 bases. The germline CDR1 and CDR2 sequences are TSWWSYY and QGS. The CDR3 runs to 20 residues. CDR3 loop: CALGSTSPVTGDLNTDKLIF. CDR3 in DNA: TGCGCTCTTGGGTCCACTTCCCCGGTGACGGGGGACCTTAACACCGATAAACTCATCTTC.

The chain carries TRDV1 and TRDJ1, with 7 bases aligning to TRDD3. This CDR3 contains 22 residues. Trimming at V came to 4 bases and at J to 0 bases, leaving 26 bases not matched to a gene. From germline, CDR1 is TSWWSYY and CDR2 QGS. CDR3 DNA: TGTGCTCTTGGGGCCACCCACCCCATCCGTAGTGGGGATAGACCGTACACCGATAAACTCATCTTT. Protein sequence: CALGATHPIRSGDRPYTDKLIF.

The chain joins TRDV3 to TRDJ1; TRDD3 matches at 13 bases. V dropped 4 bases and J dropped 0; count of bases not matched to a gene: 17. The length of the CDR3 is 19 residues. The V gene's germline CDR1 is TVYSNPD and CDR2 GDNSRS (reference sequence). CDR3 protein: CASYGDLLGDTQYTDKLIF. In nucleotides, the CDR3 is TGTGCCTCCTACGGCGACTTACTGGGGGATACGCAATACACCGATAAACTCATCTTT. The entire variable domain, with the rest obtained from reference TRDV3 and TRDJ1, is as follows: CDKVTQSSPDQTVASGSEVVLLCTYDTVYSNPDLFWYRIRPDYSFQFVFYGDNSRSEGADFTQGRFSVKHILTQKAFHLVISPVRTEDSATYYCASYGDLLGDTQYTDKLIFGKGTRVTVEP.

This clone was counted a few times. The genes are TRDV1 and TRDJ1; 12 nucleotides agree with TRDD3. The germline V gene encodes CDR1 TSWWSYY and CDR2 QGS. With V trimmed by 0 bases and J by 2 bases, 13 bases remained unmatched. The CDR3 spans 20 residues. The CDR3 loop is CALGELSWGIRDLWTDKLIF. The CDR3 DNA reads TGTGCTCTTGGGGAACTATCCTGGGGGATACGGGACTTATGGACCGATAAACTCATCTTT.

This clone showed up just a few times. The rearrangement joins TRDV1 to TRDJ1, with 11 bases lining up with TRDD3. V was pared by 4 bases and J by 1 base, with 14 bases of the junction left unmatched. Germline V lookup: CDR1 TSWWSYY, CDR2 QGS. The CDR3 has 19 amino acids. In DNA form, the CDR3 reads TGTGCTCTTGGGGCCCCATACTTTGGGGGATACGCGGTCACCGATAAACTCATCTTT. Translating it yields CALGAPYFGGYAVTDKLIF.

In this sample, this clone turned up many times. J is TRDJ1 and V is TRAV29/DV5; 12 positions agree with TRDD3. The CDR3 has 15 residues. The germline gives CDR1 NSMFDY, CDR2 ISSIKDK. The V segment lost 2 bases and the J segment 7 bases; nucleotides outside the gene matches: 9. The CDR3 is CAASCVLGDTPKLIF. The CDR3, as DNA: TGTGCAGCAAGTTGCGTACTGGGGGATACTCCTAAACTCATCTTT. The entire variable domain, with the rest obtained from reference TRAV29/DV5 and TRDJ1, is as follows: DQQVKQNSPSLSVQEGRISILNCDYTNSMFDYFLWYKKYPAEGPTFLISISSIKDKNEDGRFTVFLNKSAKHLSLHIVPSQPGDSAVYFCAASCVLGDTPKLIFGKGTRVTVEP.

This clone was detected once. Other DNA sequences in this specimen translate into the identical CDR3. The chain employs TRDV1 and TRDJ1; 8 bases map to TRDD3. This CDR3 region has 19 residues. The V gene's germline CDR1 is TSWWSYY and CDR2 QGS. V gave up 2 bases and J gave up 11 bases; unmatched junction bases: 25. CDR3 in DNA: TGTGCTCTTGGGGAATTTAACCCAGCGTTGGTCAGGGATACGGTAAGGCTCATCTTT. This sequence encodes CALGEFNPALVRDTVRLIF.

This clone was counted between two and nine times. The chain is built from TRDV1 and TRDJ1, with a weak D call TRDD3 (5 bases). V dropped 0 bases and J dropped 4 bases, with 18 bases sitting between them. This CDR3 is built from 17 residues. In germline, CDR1 is TSWWSYY, CDR2 QGS. CDR3 coding DNA: TGTGCTCTTGGGGAACTCCCTATCGTGGGGCGCATCGATAAACTCATCTTT. It is translated as CALGELPIVGRIDKLIF.

The V gene is TRDV1, the J gene TRDJ1; TRDD3 matches 9 bases. Trimming removed 1 base from V and 2 bases from J; junction bases left unmatched: 20. The V gene's germline CDR1 is TSWWSYY and CDR2 QGS. The CDR3 totals 21 residues. CDR3 in amino acids: CALGEHPPTSLYWGTTDKLIF. The CDR3 DNA reads as TGTGCTCTTGGGGAACATCCACCTACGTCTCTTTACTGGGGGACTACCGATAAACTCATCTTT.